The sequence of this T cell receptor beta chain was determined in a study of shared clonotypes between healthy human individuals. Regarding the study as a whole: Blood was the only sampled material, and tissue repertoires likely differ. Non-shared clonotypes displayed generation probabilities falling below those of clonotypes present in all four donors.

A note on this clone: Its antigen is currently unknown.

Only CD45RO-negative cells positively selected for CCR7 counted as naive CD8 cells, so terminally differentiated effector memory CD45RA+ cells were excluded. All donors were Caucasian adults living in Nashville, Tennessee. Germline V gene sequence: CDR1 SEHNR, CDR2 FQNEAQ (reference sequence). V shed 3 bases, J shed 8 bases, and the junction held 5 bases outside the gene matches. The CDR3 is 15 amino acids. Deep was the level used in running the assay. The table came from immunoSEQ multiplex PCR; TCRdb's copy has only in-frame clones and leaves some out. The table includes some 600,000 clones, around 96% detected once.

The receptor was isolated from a woman in her 30s in good health. The sample taken for sequencing was naive CD8+ T cells sorted from blood. The rearrangement joins TRBV7-9 to TRBJ2-1; 12 bases match TRBD1. The CDR3 loop reads CASSFGTGGLDEQFF. CDR3 nucleotide sequence: TGTGCCAGCAGCTTCGGGACAGGGGGCCTGGATGAGCAGTTCTTC.